Each of the 19 T cell receptor beta chains below was sequenced from the same sample in a study of CD8 T cells in Susac syndrome. About 0.5 to 1 ug RNA was reverse transcribed with random hexamers. TCRdb called the immunoSEQ multiplex PCR reads again in MiXCR, with one record for every CDR3 protein. This sample has about 200,000 distinct CDR3 sequences; over 90% occur once, and the top ten carry 0.093%. Material: CD4+ T cells from PBMCs. Receptors originate from a human donor with multiple sclerosis.

V and J are TRBV7-8 and TRBJ2-2; 10 bases match TRBD1. Unmatched junction bases numbered 7, after V lost 5 bases and J lost 7 bases. Germline CDR1 SGHVS, CDR2 FQNEAQ. The CDR3 length is 15 residues. The CDR3 sequence is CASSPGTGEDGELFF. The CDR3 DNA follows: TGTGCCAGCAGCCCCGGGACAGGGGAGGACGGGGAGCTGTTTTTT.

V gene TRBV3-1 combines with J gene TRBJ2-7; D possibly corresponds to TRBD2 (6 bases). The V and J ends lost 4 bases and 5 bases respectively, with 12 bases between them. The CDR3 contains 13 residues. Germline-derived CDR1 and CDR2 are LGHDT and YNNKEL (reference sequence). CDR3 DNA: TGTGCCAGCAGCCTCCGGGAGATTGACGAGCAGTACTTC. This sequence encodes CASSLREIDEQYF.

This chain connects TRBV2 to TRBJ2-5, with D unclear. With 6 bases removed from V and 3 bases from J, the gap between germline ends came to 11 bases. The length of the CDR3 is 13 residues. Germline CDR1 SNHLY, CDR2 FYNNEI. The CDR3 here is CASRTGWEETQYF. CDR3 bases: TGTGCCAGCAGGACTGGATGGGAAGAGACCCAGTACTTC. Using reference TRBV2 and TRBJ2-5 for the parts outside the CDR3, the full variable domain is EPEVTQTPSHQVTQMGQEVILRCVPISNHLYFYWYRQILGQKVEFLVSFYNNEISEKSEIFDDQFSVERPDGSNFTLKIRSTKLEDSAMYFCASRTGWEETQYFGPGTRLLVL.

The chain joins TRBV29-1 to TRBJ1-5, with 8 nucleotides matching TRBD1. The V and J ends lost 4 bases and 3 bases, in that order; junction bases with no gene match: 2. Germline CDR1 SQVTM, CDR2 ANQGSEA. This CDR3 is 13 amino acids long. CDR3 coding DNA: TGCAGCGTTGTGACAGGGGACAATCAGCCCCAGCATTTT. Its translation: CSVVTGDNQPQHF. Combining the CDR3 with reference TRBV29-1 and TRBJ1-5 gives the whole variable domain SAVISQKPSRDICQRGTSLTIQCQVDSQVTMMFWYRQQPGQSLTLIATANQGSEATYESGFVIDKFPISRPNLTFSTLTVSNMSPEDSSIYLCSVVTGDNQPQHFGDGTRLSIL.

The J gene is TRBJ2-6, the V gene TRBV10-3; D might be TRBD1 (5 bases). This CDR3 is built from 15 residues. Germline CDR1 and CDR2: ENHRY and SYGVKD. V was clipped by 8 bases and J by 0 bases, with 11 bases between them. The CDR3 protein is CAISPGSSGANVLTF. As DNA, the CDR3 is TGTGCCATCTCTCCAGGGTCCTCTGGGGCCAACGTCCTGACTTTC.

This clonotype was detected only once. The rearrangement uses TRBV19 and TRBJ1-2; no clear D gene. The CDR3 is 12 residues long. The V end lost 7 bases, the J end lost 2 bases, and 8 bases lay between the germline ends. CDR1 is LNHDA, CDR2 SQIVND, per germline (reference sequence). CDR3 in amino acids: CASTTENYGYTF. CDR3 coding DNA: TGTGCCAGTACAACAGAGAACTATGGCTACACCTTC.

The chain combines TRBV15 with TRBJ2-7, with D tentatively TRBD2 (7 bases). This CDR3 region has 19 residues. Germline V CDR1 and CDR2: LNHNV, YYDKDF (reference sequence). V was pared by 2 bases and J by 2 bases, with 25 bases between. The CDR3: CATSRSHTRLGGLTYEQYF. The CDR3 DNA is TGTGCCACCAGCAGATCACATACCAGACTGGGGGGGCTAACCTACGAGCAGTACTTC.

This chain uses TRBV29-1 with TRBJ2-7, with 9 bases lining up with TRBD2. Per the germline V gene, CDR1 is SQVTM and CDR2 is ANQGSEA. The CDR3 has 13 amino acids. J lost 6 bases, V lost 7 bases, and 10 bases had no gene match. The CDR3 loop reads CSAGGLAGFEQYF. The DNA of the CDR3 is TGCAGCGCCGGAGGGCTAGCGGGATTCGAGCAGTACTTC.

This chain uses TRBV3-1 with TRBJ1-6; D unclear. This CDR3 region has 17 residues. V was clipped by 0 bases and J by 0 bases, with 9 bases between them. CDR1 and CDR2 (germline): LGHDT, YNNKEL (reference sequence). CDR3 nucleotides: TGTGCCAGCAGCCAAGACGGGCAGAGCTCCTATAATTCACCCCTCCACTTT. Translated, it gives CASSQDGQSSYNSPLHF.

The chain has TRBV12-3 or TRBV12-4 and TRBJ2-7; D may be TRBD2 (5 bases). This CDR3 has 14 residues. V was cut by 7 bases and J by 0 bases, with 13 bases left in between. This chain's CDR3 is CASIADGLSYEQYF. The CDR3 DNA reads as TGTGCCAGCATTGCGGACGGACTCTCCTACGAGCAGTACTTC.

The genes are TRBV20-1 and TRBJ2-7; 11 nucleotides match TRBD2. This CDR3 comprises 17 residues. After removal of 3 bases from V and 5 bases from J, the junction contained 15 bases not matched to a gene. Germline V gene data show CDR1 as DFQATT and CDR2 as SNEGSKA (reference sequence). CDR3 nucleotide sequence: TGCAGTGCTAGTGGGGGCTCTAGCGGGGGGCCTAAGGACGAGCAGTACTTC. It codes for CSASGGSSGGPKDEQYF.

This clonotype showed up just a few times. CDR3 DNA: TGTGCCAGTAGTCTTACCTACGAGCAGTACTTC. Amino acids: CASSLTYEQYF. The V and J genes are TRBV28 and TRBJ2-7; D is uncertain. This CDR3 is built from 11 residues. The germline gives CDR1 MDHEN, CDR2 SYDVKM. The V end was cut by 9 bases, the J end by 2 bases, with 8 bases between.

V and J are TRBV5-1 and TRBJ2-6; tentative D call: TRBD1 (6 bases). The V and J ends lost 4 bases and 0 bases respectively, with 17 bases between them. CDR3 size: 18 residues. CDR1 is SGHRS, CDR2 YFSETQ, per germline. The DNA for the CDR3 is TGCGCCAGCAGCCCAACACCGACAGGAAGCTCTGGGGCCAACGTCCTGACTTTC. Its protein is CASSPTPTGSSGANVLTF.

This clonotype was seen only once. This sequence joins TRBV24-1 and TRBJ2-3; 10 bases line up with TRBD2. The CDR3 is made up of 15 amino acids. Germline-derived CDR1 and CDR2 are KGHDR and SFDVKD. V shed 2 bases, J shed 5 bases, and the junction held 3 bases outside the gene matches. CDR3 region: CATSDSRTSGDTQYF. The CDR3 DNA follows: TGTGCCACCAGTGATTCCAGGACTAGCGGAGATACGCAGTATTTT.

This clonotype was observed a single time. Relative to the germline gene, one junction end is altered; a read error may explain this. This chain links TRBV18 with TRBJ2-4; perhaps TRBD1 as D (6 bases). From germline, CDR1 is KGHSH and CDR2 LQKENI. The CDR3 has 15 residues. Written as DNA, the CDR3 is TGTGCCAGCTCACCAACCTGGACAGCCGAAAACATTCAGTACTTC. This codes for CASSPTWTAENIQYF.

This chain joins TRBV15 and TRBJ2-2; D is unclear. The V and J ends lost 0 bases and 11 bases respectively, with 10 bases between them. Germline CDR1 LNHNV, CDR2 YYDKDF (reference sequence). The CDR3 contains 13 residues. CDR3 in DNA: TGTGCCACCAGCAGAGATTTAACGGCAGAGCTGTTTTTT. It encodes CATSRDLTAELFF.

V is TRBV2 and J is TRBJ1-2; D is uncertain. With 1 base removed from V and 4 bases from J, the gap between germline ends came to 16 bases. The CDR3 loop spans 16 amino acids. Germline V gene lookup returns CDR1 SNHLY and CDR2 FYNNEI. CDR3 sequence: CASSEVGGIGPYGYTF. Here the CDR3 DNA reads TGTGCCAGCAGTGAAGTTGGAGGGATTGGCCCCTATGGCTACACCTTC.

V is TRBV12-3 or TRBV12-4 and J is TRBJ1-2; D is perhaps TRBD1 (5 bases). CDR3 length: 14 amino acids. V was pared by 7 bases and J by 7 bases, with 19 bases between. This CDR3 is CASTSGGISFGYTF. The CDR3 coding sequence is TGTGCCAGCACCTCCGGGGGAATCTCCTTTGGCTACACCTTC.

The J gene is TRBJ2-3, the V gene TRBV2; D is unresolved. The CDR3 loop spans 10 amino acids. V lost 8 bases, J lost 4 bases, and 4 bases lay in between. CDR1 and CDR2 (germline): SNHLY, FYNNEI. The CDR3 spells CASRADTQYF. The CDR3 region has the DNA TGTGCCAGCCGTGCAGATACGCAGTATTTT.